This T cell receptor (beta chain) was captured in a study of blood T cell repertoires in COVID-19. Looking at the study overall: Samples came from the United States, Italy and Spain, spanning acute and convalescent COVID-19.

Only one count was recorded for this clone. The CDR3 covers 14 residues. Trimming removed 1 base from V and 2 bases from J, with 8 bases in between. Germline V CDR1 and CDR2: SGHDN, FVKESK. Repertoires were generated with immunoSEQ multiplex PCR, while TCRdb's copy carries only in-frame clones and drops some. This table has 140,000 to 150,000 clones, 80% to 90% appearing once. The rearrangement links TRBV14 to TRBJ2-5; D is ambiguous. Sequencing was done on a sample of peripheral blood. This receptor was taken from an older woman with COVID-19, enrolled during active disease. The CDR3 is CASSQGQVQETQYF. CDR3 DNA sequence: TGTGCCAGCAGCCAAGGGCAAGTGCAAGAGACCCAGTACTTC. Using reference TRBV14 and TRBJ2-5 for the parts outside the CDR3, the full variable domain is EAGVTQFPSHSVIEKGQTVTLRCDPISGHDNLYWYRRVMGKEIKFLLHFVKESKQDESGMPNNRFLAERTGGTYSTLKVQPAELEDSGVYFCASSQGQVQETQYFGPGTRLLVL.